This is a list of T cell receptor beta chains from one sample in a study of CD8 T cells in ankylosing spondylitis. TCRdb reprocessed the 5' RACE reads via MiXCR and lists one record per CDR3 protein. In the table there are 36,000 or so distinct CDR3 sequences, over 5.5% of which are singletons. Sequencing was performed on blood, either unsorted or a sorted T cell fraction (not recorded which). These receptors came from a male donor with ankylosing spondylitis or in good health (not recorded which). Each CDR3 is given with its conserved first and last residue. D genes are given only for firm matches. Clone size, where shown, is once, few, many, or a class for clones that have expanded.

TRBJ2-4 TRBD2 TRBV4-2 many TGTGCCAGCAGCCAAGTGGCCTCCCTAGCGGGGGGGCGGTACTTC CASSQVASLAGGRYF
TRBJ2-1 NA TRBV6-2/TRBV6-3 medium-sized TGTGCCAGCAGAGGATCAGGTATTGAGCAGTTCTTC CASRGSGIEQFF
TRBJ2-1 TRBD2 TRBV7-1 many TGTGCCAGCAGCTCCCCCGGGACTAGCGGGGACAATGAGCAGTTCTTC CASSSPGTSGDNEQFF
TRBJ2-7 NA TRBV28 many TGTGCCAGCAGTTTCTATCACGAGCAGTACTTC CASSFYHEQYF
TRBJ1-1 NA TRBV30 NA TGTGCCTGGAGTGTAGGGGGGGACACTGAAGCTTTCTTT CAWSVGGDTEAFF
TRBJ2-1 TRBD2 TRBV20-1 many TGCAGTGCTAGACCAATACTAGCGGGGAACAATGAGCAGTTCTTC CSARPILAGNNEQFF
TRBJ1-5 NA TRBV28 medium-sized TGTGCCAGCACCCCGCAATCCGGGGCTATCCAGCCCCAGCATTTT CASTPQSGAIQPQHF
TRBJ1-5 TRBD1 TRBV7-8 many TGTGCCAGCAGCTTGACAGGGATGAGCAATCAGCCCCAGCATTTT CASSLTGMSNQPQHF
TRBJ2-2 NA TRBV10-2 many TGCGCCAGCACCGGGATCCTGAACACCGGGGAGCTGTTTTTT CASTGILNTGELFF
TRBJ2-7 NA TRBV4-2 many TGTGCCAGCAGCCGAGGAGGAAGCCCAACCTACGAGCAGTACTTC CASSRGGSPTYEQYF
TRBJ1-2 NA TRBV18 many TGTGCCAGCTCACCACCGGCGCGGGGAGGCTATGGCTACACCTTC CASSPPARGGYGYTF
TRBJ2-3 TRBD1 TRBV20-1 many TGCAGTGCTAGAGGGGACAGAAGCACAGATACGCAGTATTTT CSARGDRSTDTQYF
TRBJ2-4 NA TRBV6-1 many TGTGCCAGCCACACCCGGGACCGGCTTGCCAAAAACATTCAGTACTTC CASHTRDRLAKNIQYF
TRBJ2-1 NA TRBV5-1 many TGCGCCAGCAGCTTAGGGGTACGCCCCAACAATGAGCAGTTCTTC CASSLGVRPNNEQFF
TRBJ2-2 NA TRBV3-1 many TGTGCCAGCGGATGGGGGGGGCCGAACACCGGGGAGCTGTTTTTT CASGWGGPNTGELFF
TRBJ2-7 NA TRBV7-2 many TGTGCCAGCAGCCTAGACACCTACGAGCAGTACTTC CASSLDTYEQYF
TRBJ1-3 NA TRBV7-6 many TGTGCCAGCAGCTACGGGTCGGGGCCCGGAAACACCATATATTTT CASSYGSGPGNTIYF
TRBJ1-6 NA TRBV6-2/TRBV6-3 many TGTGCCACGGGACCGCTTAATTCACCCCTCCACTTT CATGPLNSPLHF
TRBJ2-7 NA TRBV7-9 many TGTGCCAGCAGCTCCGGGACTCGCGAGCAGTACTTC CASSSGTREQYF
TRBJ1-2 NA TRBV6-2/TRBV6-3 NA TGTGCCAGCAGTTTGACAGACAACTATGGCTACACCTTC CASSLTDNYGYTF
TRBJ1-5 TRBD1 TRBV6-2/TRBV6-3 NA TGTGCCAGCAGATCCGACAGGGGCAAAGGGCAGCCCCAGCATTTT CASRSDRGKGQPQHF
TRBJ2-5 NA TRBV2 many TGTGCCAGCACCCTGATTAGCACAGGGAGAGAGACCCAGTACTTC CASTLISTGRETQYF
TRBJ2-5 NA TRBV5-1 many TGCGCCACGCGACTAACCCCCCAAGAGACCCAGTACTTC CATRLTPQETQYF
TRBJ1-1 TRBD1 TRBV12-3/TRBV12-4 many TGTGCCAGCAGTTTTGCGTACAGGGGAGGCACTGAAGCTTTCTTT CASSFAYRGGTEAFF
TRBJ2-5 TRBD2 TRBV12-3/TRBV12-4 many TGTGCCAGCAGTTTAGTCCTAGCGGGAGGAGAGACCCAGTACTTC CASSLVLAGGETQYF
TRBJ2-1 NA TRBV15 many TGTGCCACCAGCAGAGGGACTGGGAGCTCCTACAATGAGCAGTTCTTC CATSRGTGSSYNEQFF
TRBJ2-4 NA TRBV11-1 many TGTGCCAGCAGCTTAGCCGGGGTTAGCTATGCTCAGTACTTC CASSLAGVSYAQYF
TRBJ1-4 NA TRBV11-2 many TGTGCCAGCAGCACCCTTGAGGAAAAACTGTTTTTT CASSTLEEKLFF
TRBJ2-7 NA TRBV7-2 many TGTGCCAGCAGCTTAGTCGGATTAAACTACGAGCAGTACTTC CASSLVGLNYEQYF
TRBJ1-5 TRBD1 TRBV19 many TGTGCCAGTAGTCCCGGGACAGCGGGGTCTCAGCATTTT CASSPGTAGSQHF
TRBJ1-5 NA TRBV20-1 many TGCAGTGCTGCCCACCGGGCGGGCTCCAATCAGCCCCAGCATTTT CSAAHRAGSNQPQHF
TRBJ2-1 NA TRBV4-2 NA TGTGCCAGCAGCCCCGGGCTCATCTGGCACAATGAGCAGTTCTTC CASSPGLIWHNEQFF
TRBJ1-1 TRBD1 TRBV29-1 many TGCAGCGTTGAAGATCCGACAGGGGTCGGGACTGAAGCTTTCTTT CSVEDPTGVGTEAFF
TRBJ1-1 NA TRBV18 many TGTGCCAGCTCCCTGGGCGGAGGGAACACTGAAGCTTTCTTT CASSLGGGNTEAFF
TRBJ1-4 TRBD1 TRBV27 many TGTGCCAGCAGAACCGGGACAGGGCGGGGCACTAATGAAAAACTGTTTTTT CASRTGTGRGTNEKLFF
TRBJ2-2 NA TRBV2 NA TGTGCCAGCAGTGAGAACAGGCCCCACACCGGGGAGCTGTTTTTT CASSENRPHTGELFF
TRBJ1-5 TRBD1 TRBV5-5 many TGTGCCAGCAGCCCCAGACAGGGGGCCGGCAATCAGCCCCAGCATTTT CASSPRQGAGNQPQHF
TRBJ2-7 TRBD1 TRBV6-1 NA TGTGCCAGCATTGAAAGGGGGCTCTACGAGCAGTACTTC CASIERGLYEQYF
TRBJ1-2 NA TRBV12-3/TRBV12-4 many TGTGCCAGCAGTTCCAACGGGGGAAGTGGCTACACCTTC CASSSNGGSGYTF
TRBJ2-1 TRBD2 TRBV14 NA TGTGCCAGCAGCCAAGATTTCCTCCTGGCGGTGGGGGGGAATGAGCAGTTCTTC CASSQDFLLAVGGNEQFF
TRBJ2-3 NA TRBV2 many TGTGCCAGCAGCCATGAAAAGCTGACAGCAGATACGCAGTATTTT CASSHEKLTADTQYF
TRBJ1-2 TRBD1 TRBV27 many TGTGCCAGCAGTTTATCGGCCAGGGGGGCTGGTGGCTACACCTTC CASSLSARGAGGYTF
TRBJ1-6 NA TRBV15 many TGTGCCACCAGCAGCGGGACGGCCGACGGGCCCCTCCACTTT CATSSGTADGPLHF
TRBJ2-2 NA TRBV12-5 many TGTGCTAGTGGTCGAGGGGACACCGGGGAGCTGTTTTTT CASGRGDTGELFF
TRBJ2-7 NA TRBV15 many TGTGCCACCAGCAGAGCCAGGGGAGTGTACGAGCAGTACTTC CATSRARGVYEQYF
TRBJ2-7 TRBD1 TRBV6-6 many TGTGCCAGTAGGACAGGGGCCTACGAGCAGTACTTC CASRTGAYEQYF
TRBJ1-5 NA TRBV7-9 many TGTGCCAGCAGCTTAACGACAAGCACCAATCAGCCCCAGCATTTT CASSLTTSTNQPQHF
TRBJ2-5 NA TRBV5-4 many TGTGCCAGCAGCCAAGCCAGGGGCGAGACCCAGTACTTC CASSQARGETQYF
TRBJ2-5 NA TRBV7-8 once TGTGCCAGCAGCTTAGTCACCGATAAAGAGGCCCAGTACTTC CASSLVTDKEAQYF
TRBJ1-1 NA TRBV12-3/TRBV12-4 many TGTGCCAGCAGTTTATCTCGGTGGGGAGACACTGAAGCTTTCTTT CASSLSRWGDTEAFF
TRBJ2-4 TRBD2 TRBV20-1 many TGCAGTGCAACCCCTCCGGGACTAGCGAGAAACATTCAGTACTTC CSATPPGLARNIQYF
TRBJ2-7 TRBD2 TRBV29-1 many TGCAGCGTCGCTTGGGGGGGGAATTCCTACGAGCAGTACTTC CSVAWGGNSYEQYF
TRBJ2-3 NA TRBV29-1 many TGCAGCGTGGCCTCTGGGACCGATACGCAGTATTTT CSVASGTDTQYF
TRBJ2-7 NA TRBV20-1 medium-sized TGCAGTGCTAGTGGCGCGGTGGCCTACGAGCAGTACTTC CSASGAVAYEQYF
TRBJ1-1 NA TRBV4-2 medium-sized TGTGCCAGCAGCCAAGCGGCTGGACGGGATGAAGCTTTCTTT CASSQAAGRDEAFF
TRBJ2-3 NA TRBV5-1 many TGCGCCAGCAGCTTCGCAGATACGCAGTATTTT CASSFADTQYF
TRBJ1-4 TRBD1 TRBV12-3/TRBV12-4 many TGTGCCAGCAGTCTAACCCTAGGGGGCTCGGGGACGTCTAAACTGTTTTTT CASSLTLGGSGTSKLFF
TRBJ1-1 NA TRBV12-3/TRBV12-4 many TGTGCCAGCAGTTTAGTCCGGGCGCGGACTGAAGCTTTCTTT CASSLVRARTEAFF
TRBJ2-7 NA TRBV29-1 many TGCAGCGTTCGGACGGCCTACGAGCAGTACTTC CSVRTAYEQYF